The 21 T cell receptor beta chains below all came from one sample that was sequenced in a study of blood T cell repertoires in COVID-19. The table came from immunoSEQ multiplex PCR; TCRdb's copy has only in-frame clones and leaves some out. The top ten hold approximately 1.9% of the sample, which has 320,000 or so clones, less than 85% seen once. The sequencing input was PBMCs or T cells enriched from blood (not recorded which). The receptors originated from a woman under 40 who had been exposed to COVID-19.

The CDR3 sequence: CASSMDGSVEAFF. The CDR3 nucleotides are TGTGCCAGCAGCATGGACGGGAGTGTAGAAGCTTTCTTT. The J gene is TRBJ1-1, the V gene TRBV12-3 or TRBV12-4, with D hard to call. The CDR3 totals 13 residues. With 6 bases removed from V and 8 bases from J, the gap between germline ends came to 16 bases.

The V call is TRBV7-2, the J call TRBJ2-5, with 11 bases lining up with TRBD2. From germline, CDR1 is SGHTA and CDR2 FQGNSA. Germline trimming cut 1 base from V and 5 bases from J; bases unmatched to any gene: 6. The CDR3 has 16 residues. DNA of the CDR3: TGTGCCAGCAGCTTAGGGGCTAGCGGGGGGCGGGAGACCCAGTACTTC. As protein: CASSLGASGGRETQYF.

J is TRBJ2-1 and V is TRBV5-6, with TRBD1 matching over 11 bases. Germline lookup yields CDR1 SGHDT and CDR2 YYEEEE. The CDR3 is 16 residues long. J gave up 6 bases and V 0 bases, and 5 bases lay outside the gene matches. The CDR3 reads CASSLVGQGASNEQFF. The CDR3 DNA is TGTGCCAGCAGCTTGGTAGGACAGGGGGCGTCCAATGAGCAGTTCTTC.

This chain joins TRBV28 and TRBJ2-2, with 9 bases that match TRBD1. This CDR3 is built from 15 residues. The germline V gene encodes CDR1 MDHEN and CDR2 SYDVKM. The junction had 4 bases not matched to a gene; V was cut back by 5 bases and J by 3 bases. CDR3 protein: CASSRTGDYTGELFF. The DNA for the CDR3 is TGTGCCAGCAGTAGGACAGGGGATTACACCGGGGAGCTGTTTTTT.

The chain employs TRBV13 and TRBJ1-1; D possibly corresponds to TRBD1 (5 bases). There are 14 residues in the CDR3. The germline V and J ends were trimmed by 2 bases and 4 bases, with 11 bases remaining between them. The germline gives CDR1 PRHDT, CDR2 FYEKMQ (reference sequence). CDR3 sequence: CASSLRMGGTEAFF. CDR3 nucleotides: TGTGCCAGCAGCTTACGAATGGGGGGCACTGAAGCTTTCTTT.

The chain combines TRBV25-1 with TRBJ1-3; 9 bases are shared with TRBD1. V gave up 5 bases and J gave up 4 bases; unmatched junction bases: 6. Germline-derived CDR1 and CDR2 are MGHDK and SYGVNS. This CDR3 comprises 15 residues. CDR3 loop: CASSLPGQGGNTIYF. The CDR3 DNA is TGTGCCAGCAGTCTACCGGGACAGGGAGGAAACACCATATATTTT.

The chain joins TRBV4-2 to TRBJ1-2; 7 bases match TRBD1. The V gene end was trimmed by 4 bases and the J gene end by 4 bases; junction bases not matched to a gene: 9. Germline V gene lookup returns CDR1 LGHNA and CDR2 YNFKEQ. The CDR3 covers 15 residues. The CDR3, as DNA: TGTGCCAGCAGCCCTTCAACGGGACAGTCCTATGGCTACACCTTC. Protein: CASSPSTGQSYGYTF.

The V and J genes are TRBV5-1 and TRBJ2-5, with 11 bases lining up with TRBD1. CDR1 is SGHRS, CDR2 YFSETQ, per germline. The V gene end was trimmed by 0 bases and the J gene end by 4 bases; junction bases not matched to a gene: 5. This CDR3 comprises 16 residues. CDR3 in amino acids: CASSLVGTGGGETQYF. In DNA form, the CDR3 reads TGCGCCAGCAGCTTGGTGGGGACAGGGGGTGGAGAGACCCAGTACTTC.

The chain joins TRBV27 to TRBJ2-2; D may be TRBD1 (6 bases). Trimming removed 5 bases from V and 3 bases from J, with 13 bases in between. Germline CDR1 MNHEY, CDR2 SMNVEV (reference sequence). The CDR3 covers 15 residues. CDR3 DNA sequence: TGTGCCAGCAGTCTCGAGACAGGTGACACCGGGGAGCTGTTTTTT. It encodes CASSLETGDTGELFF.

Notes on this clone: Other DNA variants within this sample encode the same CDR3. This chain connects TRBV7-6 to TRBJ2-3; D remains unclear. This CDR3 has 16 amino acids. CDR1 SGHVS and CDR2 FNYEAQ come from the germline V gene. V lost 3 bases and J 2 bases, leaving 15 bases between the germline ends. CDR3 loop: CASSLGSGGSTDTQYF. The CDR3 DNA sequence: TGTGCCAGCAGCTTGGGTTCGGGTGGGTCCACAGATACGCAGTATTTT.

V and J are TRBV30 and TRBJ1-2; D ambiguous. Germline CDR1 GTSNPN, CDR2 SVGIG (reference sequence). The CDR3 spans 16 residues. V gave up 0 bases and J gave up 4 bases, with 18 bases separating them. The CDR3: CAWSVLFGEYAYGYTF. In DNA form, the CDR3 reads TGTGCCTGGAGTGTTCTTTTCGGGGAATACGCCTATGGCTACACCTTC.

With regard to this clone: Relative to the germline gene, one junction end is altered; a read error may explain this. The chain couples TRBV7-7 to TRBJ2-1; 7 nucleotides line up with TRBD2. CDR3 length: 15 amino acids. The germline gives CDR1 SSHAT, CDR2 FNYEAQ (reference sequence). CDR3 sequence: CASSLGRGAYNEQFF. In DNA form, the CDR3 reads TGTGCTAGCAGCTTAGGACGGGGGGCCTACAATGAGCAGTTCTTC.

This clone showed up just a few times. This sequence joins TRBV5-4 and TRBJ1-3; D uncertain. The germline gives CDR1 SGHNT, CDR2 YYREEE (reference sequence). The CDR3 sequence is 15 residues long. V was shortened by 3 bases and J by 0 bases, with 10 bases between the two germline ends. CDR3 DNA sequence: TGTGCCAGCAGCTCCGAGGGCTACTCTGGAAACACCATATATTTT. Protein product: CASSSEGYSGNTIYF. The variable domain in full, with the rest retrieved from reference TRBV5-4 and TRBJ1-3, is ETGVTQSPTHLIKTRGQQVTLRCSSQSGHNTVSWYQQALGQGPQFIFQYYREEENGRGNFPPRFSGLQFPNYSSELNVNALELDDSALYLCASSSEGYSGNTIYFGEGSWLTVV.

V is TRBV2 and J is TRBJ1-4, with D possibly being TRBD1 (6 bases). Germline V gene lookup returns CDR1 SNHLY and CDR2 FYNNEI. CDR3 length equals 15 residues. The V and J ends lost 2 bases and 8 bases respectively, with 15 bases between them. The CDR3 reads CASSERSGVGEKLFF. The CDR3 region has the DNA TGTGCCAGCAGTGAAAGATCAGGGGTCGGGGAAAAACTGTTTTTT.

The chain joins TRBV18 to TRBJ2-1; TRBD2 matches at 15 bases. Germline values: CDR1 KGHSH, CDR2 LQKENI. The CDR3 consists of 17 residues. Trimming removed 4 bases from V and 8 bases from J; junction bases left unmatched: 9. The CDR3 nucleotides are TGTGCCAGCTCACGGACTAGCGGGGGGGCCGGGGTCGATGAGCAGTTCTTC. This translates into CASSRTSGGAGVDEQFF.

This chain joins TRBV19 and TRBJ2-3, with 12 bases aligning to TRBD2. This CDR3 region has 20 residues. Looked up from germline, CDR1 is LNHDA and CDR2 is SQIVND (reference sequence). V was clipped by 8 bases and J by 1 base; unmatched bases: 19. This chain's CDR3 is CASRIGSLAGGVAGTDTQYF. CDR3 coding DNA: TGTGCCAGTCGAATAGGTTCACTAGCGGGGGGAGTTGCTGGCACAGATACGCAGTATTTT. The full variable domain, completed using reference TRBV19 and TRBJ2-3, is DGGITQSPKYLFRKEGQNVTLSCEQNLNHDAMYWYRQDPGQGLRLIYYSQIVNDFQKGDIAEGYSVSREKKESFPLTVTSAQKNPTAFYLCASRIGSLAGGVAGTDTQYFGPGTRLTVL.

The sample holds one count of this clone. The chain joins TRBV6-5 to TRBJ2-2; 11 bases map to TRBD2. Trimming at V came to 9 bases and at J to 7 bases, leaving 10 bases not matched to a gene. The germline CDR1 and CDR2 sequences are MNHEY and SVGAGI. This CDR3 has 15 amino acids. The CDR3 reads CASSVSGRADGELFF. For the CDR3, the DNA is TGTGCCAGTTCCGTTAGCGGGAGGGCTGACGGGGAGCTGTTTTTT.

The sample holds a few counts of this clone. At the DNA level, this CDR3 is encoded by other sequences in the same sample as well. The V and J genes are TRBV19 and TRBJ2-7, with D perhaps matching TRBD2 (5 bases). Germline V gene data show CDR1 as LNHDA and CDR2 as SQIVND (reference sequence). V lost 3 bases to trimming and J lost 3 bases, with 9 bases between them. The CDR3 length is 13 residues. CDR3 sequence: CASSIGRFYEQYF. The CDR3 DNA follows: TGTGCCAGTAGTATTGGGAGATTCTACGAGCAGTACTTC.

The CDR3 loop reads CASSLFSQGRGYTF. CDR3 DNA sequence: TGTGCCAGCAGTTTATTCTCCCAGGGAAGGGGCTACACCTTC. V usage is TRBV28 and J usage is TRBJ1-2; D perhaps matches TRBD1 (5 bases). The CDR3 contains 14 residues. Looked up from germline, CDR1 is MDHEN and CDR2 is SYDVKM. V was cut by 1 base and J by 8 bases, with 14 bases left in between.

CDR3 amino acids: CASSAPQYEQYF. The CDR3 nucleotides read TGTGCCAGCAGCGCCCCTCAGTACGAGCAGTACTTC. The J gene is TRBJ2-7, the V gene TRBV9; D is unclear. This CDR3 spans 12 amino acids. CDR1 is SGDLS and CDR2 is YYNGEE in the germline V gene. The germline V and J ends were trimmed by 3 bases and 4 bases, with 8 bases remaining between them.

CDR3 protein: CASSLMENSPLHF. For the CDR3, the DNA is TGTGCCAGCAGTTTAATGGAGAATTCACCCCTCCACTTT. The chain has TRBV12-3 or TRBV12-4 and TRBJ1-6; unclear D gene. The V gene lost 2 bases and the J gene lost 7 bases, with 6 bases spanning the gap. This CDR3 contains 13 residues.